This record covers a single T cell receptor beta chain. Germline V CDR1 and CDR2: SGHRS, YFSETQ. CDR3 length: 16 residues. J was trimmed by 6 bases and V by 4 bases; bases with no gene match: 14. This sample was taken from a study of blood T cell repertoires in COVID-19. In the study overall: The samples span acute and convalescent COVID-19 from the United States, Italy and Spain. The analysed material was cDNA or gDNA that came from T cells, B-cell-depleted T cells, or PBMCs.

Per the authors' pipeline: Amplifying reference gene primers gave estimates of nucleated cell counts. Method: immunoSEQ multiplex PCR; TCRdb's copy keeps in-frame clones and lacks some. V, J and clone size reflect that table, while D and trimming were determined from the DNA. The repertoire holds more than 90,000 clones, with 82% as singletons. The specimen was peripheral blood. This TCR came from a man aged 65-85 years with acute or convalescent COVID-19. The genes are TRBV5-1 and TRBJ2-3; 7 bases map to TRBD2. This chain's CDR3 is CASSPRTRGLVDTQYF. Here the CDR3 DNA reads TGCGCCAGCAGCCCCCGGACTAGGGGCCTCGTGGATACGCAGTATTTT.